These T cell receptor beta chains were read from a single sample in a study of T cell responses to AZD1222 COVID-19 vaccine. This table comes from immunoSEQ multiplex PCR, and its TCRdb copy is limited to in-frame clones, with some not included. The data hold 95,000 to 150,000 clones, with around 83% observed a single time. The specimen was peripheral blood, collected 28 days after the second AZD1222 dose. The receptors originated from an adult who received the AZD1222 COVID-19 vaccine. Each CDR3 is given with its conserved first and last residue. The D gene is left open where the match is weak. Size tells how often a clone was seen (once, few, many) or the class of an expanded clone, and some rows leave it out.

TRBJ1-6 | TRBV11-1 | - | TRBD1 | TGTGCCAGCAGCATCACTCTGGACAGGGTAAACTCACCCCTCCACTTT | CASSITLDRVNSPLHF
TRBJ1-5 | TRBV6-2/TRBV6-3 | - | - | TGTGCCAGCAGTAATTATGGGACGGCAAGCAATCAGCCCCAGCATTTT | CASSNYGTASNQPQHF
TRBJ1-5 | TRBV7-8 | - | - | TGTGCCAGCAGTCTACAGGGACAGCCCCAGCATTTT | CASSLQGQPQHF
TRBJ2-2 | TRBV4-1 | few | TRBD2 | TGCGCCAGCAGCCAAGCGAGCGGGGGAACCGGGGAGCTGTTTTTT | CASSQASGGTGELFF
TRBJ2-6 | TRBV24-1 | once | - | TGTGCCACCAGTGATCCCGTGGGACCGATCTCGTCTGGGGCCAACGTCCTGACTTTC | CATSDPVGPISSGANVLTF
TRBJ1-1 | TRBV4-2 | - | - | TGTGCCAGCAGCCCAGCCGAGGGGCTGGATGACACTGAAGCTTTCTTT | CASSPAEGLDDTEAFF
TRBJ1-1 | TRBV24-1 | - | TRBD1 | TGTGCCACTGGGACAGGGAGAGAAGCTTTCTTT | CATGTGREAFF
TRBJ2-5 | TRBV12-3/TRBV12-4 | - | - | TGTGCCAGCAGTTTTGGAGGGGGAGAGACCCAGTACTTC | CASSFGGGETQYF
TRBJ1-2 | TRBV6-5 | - | - | TGTGCCAGCAGAGGGATCTTGAGGGGCTATGGCTACACCTTC | CASRGILRGYGYTF
TRBJ2-3 | TRBV5-1 | once | - | TGCGCCAGCAGCTTGTGGTCGCTCAAGGGCACAGATACGCAGTATTTT | CASSLWSLKGTDTQYF
TRBJ1-2 | TRBV7-8 | - | TRBD1 | TGTGCCAGCAGCCCCGACAGGGTGGCCTATGGCTACACCTTC | CASSPDRVAYGYTF
TRBJ1-4 | TRBV5-1 | once | - | TGCGCCAGCAGCCCCGAGCCAACTAATGAAAAACTGTTTTTT | CASSPEPTNEKLFF
TRBJ1-6 | TRBV5-1 | - | TRBD1 | TGCGCCAGCAGCTTGCAAAAGTGGACAGGAGATTCCTATAATTCACCCCTCCACTTT | CASSLQKWTGDSYNSPLHF
TRBJ1-6 | TRBV2 | - | - | TGTGCCAGCAGTGAAGCGCTTCTCGGCAGGGGTTCACCCCTCCACTTT | CASSEALLGRGSPLHF
TRBJ1-2 | TRBV2 | - | - | TGTGCCAGCAGTCCTTCCGCAGGGGCTAGCTACACCTTC | CASSPSAGASYTF
TRBJ1-1 | TRBV6-5 | - | TRBD1 | TGTGCCAGCAGTTACTCACAGGGGGTGAACACTGAAGCTTTCTTT | CASSYSQGVNTEAFF
TRBJ1-4 | TRBV2 | - | TRBD1 | TGTGCCAGCAGTGAAAACAGGGGCGCTAATGAAAAACTGTTTTTT | CASSENRGANEKLFF
TRBJ1-2 | TRBV5-1 | few | - | TGCGCCAGCAGCTTGGCCCCAGGACAGAACTATGGCTACACCTTC | CASSLAPGQNYGYTF
TRBJ1-4 | TRBV24-1 | - | - | TGTGCCACCAGTGATGGGGCAAGAGAAAAACTGTTTTTT | CATSDGAREKLFF
TRBJ1-6 | TRBV2 | - | TRBD1 | TGTGCCAGCAGCGGGGGGACAGGGAATTCACCCCTCCACTTT | CASSGGTGNSPLHF
TRBJ2-3 | TRBV6-2/TRBV6-3 | - | - | TGTGCCAGCAGCCGCGGACCCTCCGCGACAGATACGCAGTATTTT | CASSRGPSATDTQYF
TRBJ1-3 | TRBV2 | once | - | TGTGCCAGCGTCCCAACTGGTATTGGAAACACCATATATTTT | CASVPTGIGNTIYF
TRBJ1-2 | TRBV24-1 | - | - | TGTGCCACCAGTGACCCCGACAGAGCGATTAACTATGGCTACACCTTC | CATSDPDRAINYGYTF
TRBJ1-2 | TRBV6-2/TRBV6-3 | few | - | TGTGCCAGCAGTCAGGATAGCTATGGCTACACCTTC | CASSQDSYGYTF
TRBJ1-2 | TRBV5-4 | - | TRBD1 | TGTGCCAGCAGCGCGGACAGGGAATCCCACTATGGCTACACCTTC | CASSADRESHYGYTF
TRBJ1-5 | TRBV5-5 | - | TRBD1 | TGTGCCAGCAGCTTGGAGGACAGGAGGAATCAGCCCCAGCATTTT | CASSLEDRRNQPQHF
TRBJ2-5 | TRBV5-1 | - | TRBD1 | TGCGCCAGCAGCTTCGGACAGGGAATAGGGGAGACCCAGTACTTC | CASSFGQGIGETQYF
TRBJ2-7 | TRBV10-2 | - | - | TGCGCCAGCAACAGGGAACTCTCCTACGAGCAGTACTTC | CASNRELSYEQYF
TRBJ2-2 | TRBV5-4 | - | - | TGTGCCTGCGGTCGACGTGTCCCACTCGACCCCGGGGAGCTGTTTTTT | CACGRRVPLDPGELFF
TRBJ2-1 | TRBV5-8 | - | - | TGTGCCAGCAGCTTACTCAATGAGCAGTTCTTC | CASSLLNEQFF
TRBJ2-3 | TRBV6-5 | - | TRBD2 | TGTGCCAGCAGTTACAGCGGGACTAAGACAGATACGCAGTATTTT | CASSYSGTKTDTQYF
TRBJ2-3 | TRBV24-1 | - | - | TGTGCCACCAGTGATCTTGGGGGCACAGATACGCAGTATTTT | CATSDLGGTDTQYF
TRBJ1-3 | TRBV7-2 | - | TRBD1 | TGTGCCAGCAGCGCCGACAGGGGTGGCACCATATATTTT | CASSADRGGTIYF
TRBJ2-3 | TRBV5-1 | - | TRBD1 | TGCGCCAGCAGCTTGACAGGGGCGGGTACAGATACGCAGTATTTT | CASSLTGAGTDTQYF
TRBJ1-5 | TRBV7-9 | - | - | TGTGCCAGCAGCTTGTCGCGTGATCCTAATCAGCCCCAGCATTTT | CASSLSRDPNQPQHF
TRBJ2-7 | TRBV29-1 | - | TRBD1 | TGCAGCGTGCAACCCGGGACAGGGTCCACCTACGAGCAGTACTTC | CSVQPGTGSTYEQYF
TRBJ1-5 | TRBV7-9 | - | - | TGTGCCACAATGGGGACCTCTGAATCTCAGCCCCAGCATTTT | CATMGTSESQPQHF
TRBJ2-2 | TRBV9 | - | TRBD1 | TGTGCCAGCAGCTCTTACCCCGGGACAGGGAACACCGGGGAGCTGTTTTTT | CASSSYPGTGNTGELFF
TRBJ2-7 | TRBV5-1 | - | - | TGCGCCAGCAGCTTGAGGAGCGAGTACGAGCAGTACTTC | CASSLRSEYEQYF